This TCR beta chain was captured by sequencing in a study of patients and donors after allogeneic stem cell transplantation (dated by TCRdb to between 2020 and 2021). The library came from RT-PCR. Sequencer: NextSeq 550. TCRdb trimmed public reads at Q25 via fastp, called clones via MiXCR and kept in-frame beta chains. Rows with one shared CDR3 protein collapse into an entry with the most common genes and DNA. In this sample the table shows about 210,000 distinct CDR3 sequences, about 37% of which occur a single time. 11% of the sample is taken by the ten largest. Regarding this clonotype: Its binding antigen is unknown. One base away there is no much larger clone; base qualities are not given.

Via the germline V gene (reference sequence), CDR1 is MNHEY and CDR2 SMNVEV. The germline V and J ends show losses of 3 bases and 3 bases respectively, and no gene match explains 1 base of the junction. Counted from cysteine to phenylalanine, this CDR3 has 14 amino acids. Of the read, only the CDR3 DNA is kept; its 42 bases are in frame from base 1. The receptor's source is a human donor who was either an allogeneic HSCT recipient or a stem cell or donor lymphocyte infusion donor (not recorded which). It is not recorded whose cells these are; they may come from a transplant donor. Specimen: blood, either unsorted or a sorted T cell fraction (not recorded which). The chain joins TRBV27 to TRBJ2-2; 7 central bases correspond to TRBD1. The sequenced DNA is TGTGCCAGCAGTTTGGGACAGTACACCGGGGAGCTGTTTTTT. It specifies CASSLGQYTGELFF.